One and the same sample provided the 24 T cell receptor beta chains below, sequenced in a study of blood T cell repertoires in COVID-19. TCRdb's copy holds only in-frame clones and misses some; the assay was immunoSEQ multiplex PCR. The repertoire holds fewer than 200,000 clones, with approximately 88% as singletons. The material sequenced was peripheral blood. These receptors were taken from a woman between 50 and 59 years old with acute or convalescent COVID-19.

This chain connects TRBV13 to TRBJ2-1; weak D call: TRBD1 (6 bases). Germline V lookup: CDR1 PRHDT, CDR2 FYEKMQ (reference sequence). CDR3 size: 13 residues. V was clipped by 5 bases and J by 9 bases, with 14 bases between them. Here the CDR3 DNA reads TGTGCCAGCAGCCCCACCCAGGGGAGTGAGCAGTTCTTC. The encoded protein is CASSPTQGSEQFF.

This rearrangement joins TRBV25-1 to TRBJ1-6, with a tentative D call TRBD1 (5 bases). Trimming removed 6 bases at V and 10 bases at J, with 16 bases between. The germline CDR1 and CDR2 sequences are MGHDK and SYGVNS. This CDR3 contains 14 residues. The CDR3 here is CASSPGEGTSPLHF. CDR3 sequence (DNA): TGTGCCAGCAGCCCGGGGGAGGGGACCTCACCCCTCCACTTT. Full variable domain (remainder filled in from reference TRBV25-1 and TRBJ1-6): EADIYQTPRYLVIGTGKKITLECSQTMGHDKMYWYQQDPGMELHLIHYSYGVNSTEKGDLSSESTVSRIRTEHFPLTLESARPSHTSQYLCASSPGEGTSPLHFGNGTRLTVT.

The chain is built from TRBV27 and TRBJ1-1; D gene unclear. V lost 6 bases, J lost 3 bases, and 11 bases lay in between. Germline CDR1 is MNHEY and CDR2 is SMNVEV (reference sequence). The CDR3 totals 13 residues. The CDR3 is CASRPTTHTEAFF. DNA of the CDR3: TGTGCCAGCAGGCCAACAACACACACTGAAGCTTTCTTT.

The chain couples TRBV6-5 to TRBJ2-2; 7 nucleotides align to TRBD2. From germline, CDR1 is MNHEY and CDR2 SVGAGI. This CDR3 is built from 15 residues. The V and J ends lost 4 bases and 4 bases, in that order; junction bases with no gene match: 6. CDR3 loop: CASSSTGGGTGELFF. The CDR3 DNA follows: TGTGCCAGCAGTTCCACGGGGGGAGGCACCGGGGAGCTGTTTTTT.

V gene TRBV27 combines with J gene TRBJ2-1; TRBD1 aligns across 9 bases. After removal of 5 bases from V and 8 bases from J, the junction contained 13 bases not matched to a gene. The germline V gene encodes CDR1 MNHEY and CDR2 SMNVEV (reference sequence). The CDR3 spans 16 residues. In DNA form, the CDR3 reads TGTGCCAGCAGTGCACCGGGACAGGGATTGGACGATGAGCAGTTCTTC. Translated, it gives CASSAPGQGLDDEQFF.

V and J are TRBV6-5 and TRBJ1-3; D not resolved. V lost 6 bases, J lost 7 bases, and 10 bases lay in between. CDR3 length: 12 residues. Germline V CDR1 and CDR2: MNHEY, SVGAGI. CDR3 in DNA: TGTGCCAGCAGCCGCGGAGACAACACCATATATTTT. Its translation: CASSRGDNTIYF.

The chain joins TRBV12-5 to TRBJ1-2; the D is unclear. V was shortened by 2 bases and J by 3 bases, with 13 bases between the two germline ends. Germline V gene sequence: CDR1 LGHNT, CDR2 FRNRAP. This CDR3 has 15 amino acids. Here the CDR3 reads CASGLPNRFDYGYTF. The CDR3 DNA sequence: TGTGCTAGTGGTTTGCCCAACCGGTTCGACTATGGCTACACCTTC. Variable domain in full (rest from reference TRBV12-5 and TRBJ1-2): DARVTQTPRHKVTEMGQEVTMRCQPILGHNTVFWYRQTMMQGLELLAYFRNRAPLDDSGMPKDRFSAEMPDATLATLKIQPSEPRDSAVYFCASGLPNRFDYGYTFGSGTRLTVV.

The chain carries TRBV11-3 and TRBJ2-3, with D perhaps TRBD2 (5 bases). This CDR3 has 16 amino acids. Germline CDR1 and CDR2: SGHNT and YENEEA. Trimming pared 0 bases from V and 4 bases from J, leaving 14 bases between. CDR3 in amino acids: CASSLDSRETSDTQYF. Written as DNA, the CDR3 is TGTGCCAGCAGCTTAGATAGTAGGGAGACCTCAGATACGCAGTATTTT.

The chain employs TRBV2 and TRBJ2-7, with D perhaps matching TRBD2 (6 bases). This CDR3 region has 13 residues. V was cut by 11 bases and J by 3 bases, with 17 bases left in between. Germline V gene data show CDR1 as SNHLY and CDR2 as FYNNEI. CDR3 residues: CAWASDTFYEQYF. The CDR3 nucleotides read TGTGCCTGGGCTAGCGATACCTTCTACGAGCAGTACTTC.

The rearrangement uses TRBV5-4 and TRBJ2-2; tentatively, D is TRBD2 (6 bases). Trimming shortened V by 2 bases and J by 9 bases, and 17 bases separated the two germline ends. Germline V CDR1 and CDR2: SGHNT, YYREEE (reference sequence). This CDR3 has 15 residues. Here the CDR3 DNA reads TGTGCCAGCAGCTTAGGAGGGTCCCTGGGGCGGGAGCTGTTTTTT. The encoded protein is CASSLGGSLGRELFF.

The chain has TRBV29-1 and TRBJ1-1; 9 bases line up with TRBD1. Trimming removed 6 bases from V and 1 base from J; junction bases left unmatched: 9. Germline CDR1 SQVTM, CDR2 ANQGSEA. This CDR3 spans 15 amino acids. In DNA form, the CDR3 reads TGCAGCGTAAAAATACAGGGGGCTGAGAACACTGAAGCTTTCTTT. Translated: CSVKIQGAENTEAFF.

V gene TRBV5-8 combines with J gene TRBJ1-4; 8 bases are shared with TRBD1. V lost 4 bases to trimming and J lost 7 bases; unmatched junction nucleotides: 9. Germline V gives CDR1 SGHTS, CDR2 YDEGEE. CDR3 length: 15 residues. CDR3 sequence (DNA): TGTGCCAGCAGCCCTGGACAGGGCTTGGGTGAAAAACTGTTTTTT. It translates to CASSPGQGLGEKLFF.

Remarks on this clone: Different DNA sequences within this sample yield the same CDR3. The V call is TRBV5-1, the J call TRBJ1-2; TRBD1 is a possible D gene (5 bases). Per the germline V gene, CDR1 is SGHRS and CDR2 is YFSETQ. This CDR3 has 12 amino acids. V was trimmed by 4 bases and J by 4 bases, leaving 8 bases between them. Here the CDR3 DNA reads TGCGCCAGCAGCCCGGACATCTATGGCTACACCTTC. This sequence encodes CASSPDIYGYTF.

The chain has TRBV11-3 and TRBJ2-3, with TRBD1 identical over 7 bases. From germline, CDR1 is SGHNT and CDR2 YENEEA. Trimming cost V 5 bases and J 1 base; bases outside gene matches: 3. The CDR3 runs 14 residues. The CDR3 nucleotides read TGTGCCAGCAGCCGAGGACAGGGCACAGATACGCAGTATTTT. It specifies CASSRGQGTDTQYF. Filled out from reference TRBV11-3 and TRBJ2-3, the complete variable domain reads EAGVVQSPRYKIIEKKQPVAFWCNPISGHNTLYWYLQNLGQGPELLIRYENEEAVDDSQLPKDRFSAERLKGVDSTLKIQPAELGDSAVYLCASSRGQGTDTQYFGPGTRLTVL.

The CDR3 DNA is TGCGCCAGCAAATTGTCGGGACAGGTCGGGAACGAGCAGTACTTC. This sequence encodes CASKLSGQVGNEQYF. J is TRBJ2-7 and V is TRBV10-2, with 8 bases that match TRBD1. Germline-derived CDR1 and CDR2 are WSHSY and SAAADI. The V and J ends lost 7 bases and 5 bases, in that order; junction bases with no gene match: 13. The CDR3 consists of 15 residues.

The chain is built from TRBV10-2 and TRBJ2-7; 8 nucleotides match TRBD1. Trimming cost V 3 bases and J 3 bases; bases outside gene matches: 4. The CDR3 has 14 residues. From germline, CDR1 is WSHSY and CDR2 SAAADI. The CDR3 region has the DNA TGCGCCAGCAGTGACCCGGACAGGGTCTACGAGCAGTACTTC. Translated, it gives CASSDPDRVYEQYF.

This chain uses TRBV4-1 with TRBJ1-4; D might be TRBD1 (5 bases). The CDR3 has 17 amino acids. Looked up from germline, CDR1 is MGHRA and CDR2 is YSYEKL. The V end was cut by 2 bases, the J end by 1 base, with 14 bases between. This CDR3 reads CASSQTQPQGTNEKLFF. The CDR3 bases are TGCGCCAGCAGCCAAACACAACCCCAGGGAACTAATGAAAAACTGTTTTTT.

The CDR3: CASSSDRDTEAFF. DNA of the CDR3: TGTGCCAGCAGCTCCGACAGGGACACTGAAGCTTTCTTT. The chain couples TRBV7-3 to TRBJ1-1, with 7 bases identical to TRBD1. V was clipped by 4 bases and J by 3 bases; unmatched bases: 2. This CDR3 spans 13 amino acids. Germline V lookup: CDR1 SGHTA, CDR2 FQGTGA.

The chain joins TRBV7-9 to TRBJ1-3; 7 positions agree with TRBD1. The J segment lost 0 bases and the V segment lost 5 bases, leaving 16 bases of the junction unmatched. Germline CDR1 SEHNR, CDR2 FQNEAQ (reference sequence). The CDR3 has 19 residues. CDR3 residues: CASSHLLETGSYSGNTIYF. In DNA, the CDR3 is TGTGCCAGCAGCCATCTCCTCGAGACAGGGTCGTACTCTGGAAACACCATATATTTT.

V gene TRBV6-5 combines with J gene TRBJ1-1; D is unresolved. Trimming shortened V by 8 bases and J by 3 bases, and 13 bases separated the two germline ends. Germline lookup yields CDR1 MNHEY and CDR2 SVGAGI. This CDR3 is built from 13 residues. The CDR3 reads CASSPTRDTEAFF. The CDR3 nucleotides are TGTGCCAGCTCTCCGACCCGGGACACTGAAGCTTTCTTT.

The chain joins TRBV11-1 to TRBJ1-2; 7 bases are shared with TRBD1. Germline assignment: CDR1 SGHAT and CDR2 FQDESV (reference sequence). Trimming at V came to 5 bases and at J to 6 bases, leaving 6 bases not matched to a gene. The CDR3 is 13 residues long. The CDR3 spells CASSRQGRHGYTF. CDR3 DNA sequence: TGTGCCAGCAGCCGACAGGGACGTCATGGCTACACCTTC.

The V gene is TRBV30, the J gene TRBJ1-3; D unclear. Trimming stripped 2 bases from V and 1 base from J, with 3 bases between. CDR1 GTSNPN and CDR2 SVGIG come from the germline V gene (reference sequence). This CDR3 is 12 amino acids long. CDR3 sequence: CAWSSSGNTIYF. DNA of the CDR3: TGTGCCTGGAGTTCTTCTGGAAACACCATATATTTT.

V and J are TRBV27 and TRBJ2-1, with 7 bases identical to TRBD2. The CDR3 length is 15 residues. The germline CDR1 and CDR2 sequences are MNHEY and SMNVEV (reference sequence). Trimming at V came to 5 bases and at J to 9 bases, leaving 13 bases not matched to a gene. CDR3 sequence (DNA): TGTGCCAGCAGTCCGACCTGGGACGGGAGGCGTGAGCAGTTCTTC. Translated, it gives CASSPTWDGRREQFF.

This chain links TRBV7-2 with TRBJ1-1, with a weak D call TRBD1 (5 bases). V dropped 6 bases and J dropped 3 bases, with 20 bases sitting between them. This CDR3 comprises 16 residues. In germline, CDR1 is SGHTA, CDR2 FQGNSA. CDR3 sequence (DNA): TGTGCCAGCAGGCCAGTTAGGGCAAAAGGGGACACTGAAGCTTTCTTT. Protein: CASRPVRAKGDTEAFF.